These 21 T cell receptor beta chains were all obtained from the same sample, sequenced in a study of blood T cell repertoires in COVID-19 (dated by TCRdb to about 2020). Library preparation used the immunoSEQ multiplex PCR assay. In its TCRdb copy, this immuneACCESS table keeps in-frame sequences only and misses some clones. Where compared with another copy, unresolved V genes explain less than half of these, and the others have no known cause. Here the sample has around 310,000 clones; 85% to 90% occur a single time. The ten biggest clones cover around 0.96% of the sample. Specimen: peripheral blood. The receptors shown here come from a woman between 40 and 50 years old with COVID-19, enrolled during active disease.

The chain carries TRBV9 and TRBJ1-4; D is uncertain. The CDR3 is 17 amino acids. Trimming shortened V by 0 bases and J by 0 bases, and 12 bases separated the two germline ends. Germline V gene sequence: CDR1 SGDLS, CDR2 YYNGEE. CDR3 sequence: CASSVDPPGTTNEKLFF. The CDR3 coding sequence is TGTGCCAGCAGCGTAGATCCTCCGGGAACAACTAATGAAAAACTGTTTTTT. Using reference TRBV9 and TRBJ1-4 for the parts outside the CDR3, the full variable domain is DSGVTQTPKHLITATGQRVTLRCSPRSGDLSVYWYQQSLDQGLQFLIQYYNGEERAKGNILERFSAQQFPDLHSELNLSSLELGDSALYFCASSVDPPGTTNEKLFFGSGTQLSVL.

The CDR3 loop is CASSLTGTQGNQPQHF. CDR3 sequence (DNA): TGCGCCAGCAGCTTGACAGGGACCCAGGGCAATCAGCCCCAGCATTTT. The chain links TRBV5-1 to TRBJ1-5; TRBD1 might be the D (6 bases). Germline V CDR1 and CDR2: SGHRS, YFSETQ. CDR3 length: 16 amino acids. V was cut by 1 base and J by 2 bases, with 13 bases left in between.

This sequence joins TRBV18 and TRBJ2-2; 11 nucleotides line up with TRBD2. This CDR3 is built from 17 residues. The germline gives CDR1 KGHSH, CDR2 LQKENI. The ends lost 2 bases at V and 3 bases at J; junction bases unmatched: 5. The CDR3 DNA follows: TGTGCCAGCTCACCAACACTAGCGGGAGCTGACACCGGGGAGCTGTTTTTT. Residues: CASSPTLAGADTGELFF.

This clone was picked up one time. The CDR3 sequence: CASSVGPGQGYNSPLHF. The CDR3 nucleotides read TGTGCCAGCAGCGTAGGCCCAGGACAGGGATATAATTCACCCCTCCACTTT. This sequence joins TRBV9 and TRBJ1-6; 8 bases are a match to TRBD1. Germline V gives CDR1 SGDLS, CDR2 YYNGEE. The CDR3 sequence is 17 residues long. V was clipped by 0 bases and J by 4 bases; unmatched bases: 6.

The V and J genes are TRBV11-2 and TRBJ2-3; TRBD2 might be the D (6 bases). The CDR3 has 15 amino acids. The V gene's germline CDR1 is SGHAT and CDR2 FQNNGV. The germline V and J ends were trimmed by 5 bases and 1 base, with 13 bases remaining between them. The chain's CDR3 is CASSHELARTDTQYF. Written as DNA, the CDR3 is TGTGCCAGCAGCCACGAACTAGCCCGCACAGATACGCAGTATTTT.

The CDR3 loop is CASSSPNSPLHF. In DNA, the CDR3 is TGTGCCAGCAGCTCTCCGAATTCACCCCTCCACTTT. The chain carries TRBV12-3 or TRBV12-4 and TRBJ1-6; D not resolved. The length of the CDR3 is 12 residues. The germline V and J ends were trimmed by 6 bases and 7 bases, with 7 bases remaining between them.

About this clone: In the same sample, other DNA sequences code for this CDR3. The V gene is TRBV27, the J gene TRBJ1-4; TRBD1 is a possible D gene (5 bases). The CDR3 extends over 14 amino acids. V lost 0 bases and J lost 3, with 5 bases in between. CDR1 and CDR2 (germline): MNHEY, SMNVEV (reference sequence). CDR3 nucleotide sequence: TGTGCCAGCAGTTTATCGGGGCCTAATGAAAAACTGTTTTTT. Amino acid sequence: CASSLSGPNEKLFF. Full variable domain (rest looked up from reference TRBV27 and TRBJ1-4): EAQVTQNPRYLITVTGKKLTVTCSQNMNHEYMSWYRQDPGLGLRQIYYSMNVEVTDKGDVPEGYKVSRKEKRNFPLILESPSPNQTSLYFCASSLSGPNEKLFFGSGTQLSVL.

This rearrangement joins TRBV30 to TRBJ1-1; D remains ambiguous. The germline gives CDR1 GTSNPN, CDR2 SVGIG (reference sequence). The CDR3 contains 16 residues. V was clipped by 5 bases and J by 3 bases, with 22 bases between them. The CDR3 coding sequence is TGTGCCTGGCGAACCTATGGTTACGGGGAGGACACTGAAGCTTTCTTT. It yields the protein CAWRTYGYGEDTEAFF.

CDR3 residues: CASSLFGPTTYGYTF. As DNA, the CDR3 is TGTGCCAGCAGTTTATTTGGGCCGACAACCTATGGCTACACCTTC. The chain recombines TRBV28 with TRBJ1-2; D uncertain. The ends were cut back, 1 base at V and 4 bases at J, with 13 bases in the middle. In germline, CDR1 is MDHEN, CDR2 SYDVKM. The CDR3 covers 15 residues.

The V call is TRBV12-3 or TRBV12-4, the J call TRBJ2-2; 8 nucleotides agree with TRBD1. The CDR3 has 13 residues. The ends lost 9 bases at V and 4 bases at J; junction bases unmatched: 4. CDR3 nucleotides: TGTGCCAGTATCAGGGGGCGCACCGGGGAGCTGTTTTTT. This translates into CASIRGRTGELFF.

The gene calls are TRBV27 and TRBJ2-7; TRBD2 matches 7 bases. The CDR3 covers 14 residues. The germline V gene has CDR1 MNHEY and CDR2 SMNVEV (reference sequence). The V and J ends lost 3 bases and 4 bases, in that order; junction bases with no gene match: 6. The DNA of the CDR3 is TGTGCCAGCAGTTTTGGCGGGAGTAGGTACGAGCAGTACTTC. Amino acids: CASSFGGSRYEQYF.

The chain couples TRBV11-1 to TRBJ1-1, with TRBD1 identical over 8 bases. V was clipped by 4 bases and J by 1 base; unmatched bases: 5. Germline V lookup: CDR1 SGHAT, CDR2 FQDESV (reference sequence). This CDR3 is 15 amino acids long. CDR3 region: CASSYDRGSNTEAFF. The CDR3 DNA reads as TGTGCCAGCAGCTACGACAGGGGATCGAACACTGAAGCTTTCTTT.

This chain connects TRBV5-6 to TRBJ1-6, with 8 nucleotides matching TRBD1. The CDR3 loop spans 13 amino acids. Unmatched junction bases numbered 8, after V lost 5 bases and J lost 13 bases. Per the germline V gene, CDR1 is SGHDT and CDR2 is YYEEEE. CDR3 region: CASRYGTGVPLHF. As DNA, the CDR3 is TGTGCCAGCAGATACGGGACAGGAGTTCCCCTCCACTTT.

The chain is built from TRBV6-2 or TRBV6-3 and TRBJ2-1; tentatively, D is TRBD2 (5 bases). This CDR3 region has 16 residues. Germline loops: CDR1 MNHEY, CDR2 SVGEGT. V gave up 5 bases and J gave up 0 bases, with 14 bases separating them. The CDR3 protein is CASSPTTLGSYNEQFF. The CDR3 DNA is TGTGCCAGCAGTCCGACTACCTTAGGCTCCTACAATGAGCAGTTCTTC.

CDR3 loop: CARVGQGETEAFF. The CDR3 nucleotides read TGTGCCAGGGTGGGACAGGGGGAGACTGAAGCTTTCTTT. The chain uses TRBV2 and TRBJ1-1, with TRBD1 matching 11 bases. Losses at the gene ends were 9 bases for V and 5 bases for J; bases not matched to a gene: 5. CDR1 and CDR2 (germline): SNHLY, FYNNEI. The CDR3 sequence is 13 residues long.

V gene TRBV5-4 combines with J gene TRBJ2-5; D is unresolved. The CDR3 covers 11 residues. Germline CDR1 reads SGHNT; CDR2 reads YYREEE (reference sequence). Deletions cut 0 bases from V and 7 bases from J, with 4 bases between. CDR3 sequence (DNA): TGTGCCAGCAGCTTGGGGGCGACCCAGTACTTC. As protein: CASSLGATQYF.

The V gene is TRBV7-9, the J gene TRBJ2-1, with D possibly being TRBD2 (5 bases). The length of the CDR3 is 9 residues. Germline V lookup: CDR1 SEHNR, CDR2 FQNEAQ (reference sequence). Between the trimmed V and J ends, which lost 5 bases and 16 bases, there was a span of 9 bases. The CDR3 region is CASSHRLFF. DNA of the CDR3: TGTGCCAGCAGCCACCGACTATTCTTC.

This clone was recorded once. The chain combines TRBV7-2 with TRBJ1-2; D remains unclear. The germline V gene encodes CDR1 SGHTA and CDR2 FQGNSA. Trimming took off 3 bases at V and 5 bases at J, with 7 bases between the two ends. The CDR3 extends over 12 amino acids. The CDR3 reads CASSFLDYGYTF. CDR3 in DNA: TGTGCCAGCAGCTTCCTAGATTATGGCTACACCTTC.

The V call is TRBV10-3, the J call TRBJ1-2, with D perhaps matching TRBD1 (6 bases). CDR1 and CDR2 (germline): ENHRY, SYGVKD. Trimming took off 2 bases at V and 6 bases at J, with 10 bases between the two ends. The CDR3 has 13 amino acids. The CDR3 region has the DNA TGTGCCATCAGTGAGGTCAGGGGAGATGGCTACACCTTC. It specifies CAISEVRGDGYTF.

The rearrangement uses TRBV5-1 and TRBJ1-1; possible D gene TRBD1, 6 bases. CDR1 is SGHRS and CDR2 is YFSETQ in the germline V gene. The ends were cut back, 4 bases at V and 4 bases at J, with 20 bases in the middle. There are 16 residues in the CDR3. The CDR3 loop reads CASSLNPQGTLTEAFF. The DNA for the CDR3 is TGCGCCAGCAGCCTCAATCCTCAGGGGACCCTCACTGAAGCTTTCTTT.

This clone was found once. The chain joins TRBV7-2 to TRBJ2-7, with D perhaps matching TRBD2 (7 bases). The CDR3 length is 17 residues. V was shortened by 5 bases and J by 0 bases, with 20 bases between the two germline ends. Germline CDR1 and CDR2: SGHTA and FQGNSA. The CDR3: CASSTHPRGASSYEQYF. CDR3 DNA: TGTGCCAGCAGCACCCACCCCCGGGGGGCCAGCTCCTACGAGCAGTACTTC. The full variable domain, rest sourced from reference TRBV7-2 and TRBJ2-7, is GAGVSQSPSNKVTEKGKDVELRCDPISGHTALYWYRQSLGQGLEFLIYFQGNSAPDKSGLPSDRFSAERTGGSVSTLTIQRTQQEDSAVYLCASSTHPRGASSYEQYFGPGTRLTVT.